The TCR beta chain described here comes from a study of T cell repertoires in aging, cancer and after chemotherapy. About the study: Approximately 8 million TCR reads were in the whole dataset. Regarding the study as a whole: Loss of evenness, beyond lost richness, contributed to age-related TCR diversity decline in cancer patients. Age-matched healthy donors had significantly more diverse, less clonal blood TCR repertoires than untreated cancer patients.

Trimming cost V 6 bases and J 1 base, with 9 bases left between them. CDR3 length: 13 amino acids. Germline V gene sequence: CDR1 SGHTA, CDR2 FQGNSA. Multiplex touch-down PCR with TRB-A/B primers amplified rearranged V-D-J TRB sequences. MiXCR, applied by TCRdb to the multiplex PCR reads, yields one record per CDR3 protein. The sample holds 13,000 or so distinct CDR3 sequences; over 25% are singletons and the top ten take 2% to 3%. Amplification of TCR beta used genomic DNA extracted from peripheral blood. Comment on this clonotype: The target antigen is unknown.

The sequence came from a human donor in good health. V gene TRBV7-2 combines with J gene TRBJ1-1; D is perhaps TRBD1 (5 bases). Sequencing was done on a sample of blood. The CDR3, as DNA: TGTGCCAGCAGAGGGGCCGGGAACACTGAAGCTTTCTTT. Amino acid sequence: CASRGAGNTEAFF.